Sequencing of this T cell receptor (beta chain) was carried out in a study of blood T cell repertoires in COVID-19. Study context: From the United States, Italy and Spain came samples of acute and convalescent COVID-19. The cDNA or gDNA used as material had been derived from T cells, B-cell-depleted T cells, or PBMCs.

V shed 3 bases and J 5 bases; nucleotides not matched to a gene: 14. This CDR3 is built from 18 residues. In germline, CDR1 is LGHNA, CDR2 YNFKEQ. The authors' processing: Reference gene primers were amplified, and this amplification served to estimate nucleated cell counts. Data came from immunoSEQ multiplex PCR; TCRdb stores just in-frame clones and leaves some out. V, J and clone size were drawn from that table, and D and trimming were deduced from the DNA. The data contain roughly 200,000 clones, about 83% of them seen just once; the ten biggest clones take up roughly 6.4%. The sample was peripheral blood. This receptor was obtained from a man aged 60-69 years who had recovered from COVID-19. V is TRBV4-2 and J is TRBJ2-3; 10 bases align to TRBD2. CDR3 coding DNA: TGTGCCAGCAGCCACACCAACGTAGCGGGAGGTCTGATAGATACGCAGTATTTT. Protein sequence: CASSHTNVAGGLIDTQYF.